Following are 17 T cell receptor beta chains from one sample sequenced in a study of human thymus T cells. Data came from immunoSEQ multiplex PCR; TCRdb stores just in-frame clones and leaves some out. This table has roughly 77,000 clones, around 95% appearing once. It was from resections taken during corrective heart surgery that the thymus tissue came. The specimen was thymus tissue. Source of these receptors: a girl under three years old with a congenital heart defect but otherwise immunologically healthy.

This sequence joins TRBV7-2 and TRBJ1-5; 9 bases line up with TRBD1. V trimming: 5 bases; J trimming: 5 bases; junction bases outside the gene matches: 7. Germline V gene data show CDR1 as SGHTA and CDR2 as FQGNSA. The CDR3 is made up of 15 amino acids. CDR3 region: CASSPGQGFDQPQHF. In DNA, the CDR3 is TGTGCCAGCAGCCCGGGACAGGGATTCGATCAGCCCCAGCATTTT. Filled out from reference TRBV7-2 and TRBJ1-5, the complete variable domain reads GAGVSQSPSNKVTEKGKDVELRCDPISGHTALYWYRQSLGQGLEFLIYFQGNSAPDKSGLPSDRFSAERTGGSVSTLTIQRTQQEDSAVYLCASSPGQGFDQPQHFGDGTRLSIL.

The chain couples TRBV6-5 to TRBJ2-2; D remains unclear. Germline CDR1 and CDR2: MNHEY and SVGAGI. The CDR3 has 12 residues. The germline V and J ends were trimmed by 8 bases and 2 bases, with 6 bases remaining between them. This chain's CDR3 is CASGLNTGELFF. Written as DNA, the CDR3 is TGTGCCAGCGGGCTTAACACCGGGGAGCTGTTTTTT.

This clone occurred once. The V and J genes are TRBV11-2 and TRBJ2-1; tentative D call: TRBD2 (6 bases). The CDR3 runs to 15 residues. Germline lookup yields CDR1 SGHAT and CDR2 FQNNGV. V shed 4 bases and J shed 10 bases, with 20 bases lying between them. CDR3 loop: CASSWLAKPFVEQFF. Here the CDR3 DNA reads TGTGCCAGCAGCTGGCTAGCGAAGCCCTTCGTAGAGCAGTTCTTC. Together with reference TRBV11-2 and TRBJ2-1, the CDR3 gives the full variable domain: EAGVAQSPRYKIIEKRQSVAFWCNPISGHATLYWYQQILGQGPKLLIQFQNNGVVDDSQLPKDRFSAERLKGVDSTLKIQPAKLEDSAVYLCASSWLAKPFVEQFFGPGTRLTVL.

V gene TRBV11-2 combines with J gene TRBJ2-7; D ambiguous. The germline gives CDR1 SGHAT, CDR2 FQNNGV. The CDR3 is made up of 14 amino acids. Trimming removed 1 base at V and 2 bases at J, with 9 bases between. The CDR3 bases are TGTGCCAGCAGCTTAGCCGCAAAAACCTACGAGCAGTACTTC. Its protein is CASSLAAKTYEQYF.

This chain connects TRBV7-2 to TRBJ2-7, with a weak D call TRBD1 (6 bases). Germline CDR1 and CDR2: SGHTA and FQGNSA. V lost 3 bases, J lost 4 bases, and 25 bases lay in between. The CDR3 runs 18 residues. The CDR3: CASSFGQWPIIREYEQYF. DNA for the CDR3: TGTGCCAGCAGCTTTGGACAGTGGCCCATAATACGAGAATACGAGCAGTACTTC.

The V call is TRBV6-7, the J call TRBJ1-4; D unclear. TRBV6-7 is filed as an ORF, its function uncertain. With 8 bases removed from V and 2 bases from J, the gap between germline ends came to 9 bases. This CDR3 region has 13 residues. CDR3 loop: CASPSATNEKLFF. The CDR3 bases are TGTGCCAGCCCCTCCGCGACTAATGAAAAACTGTTTTTT.

The V and J genes are TRBV5-1 and TRBJ2-7; D might be TRBD2 (5 bases). Germline V gives CDR1 SGHRS, CDR2 YFSETQ. The CDR3 loop spans 14 amino acids. The ends were cut back, 5 bases at V and 0 bases at J, with 12 bases in the middle. As DNA, the CDR3 is TGCGCCAGCAGTAGACGGACTCGCTCCTACGAGCAGTACTTC. Its translation is CASSRRTRSYEQYF.

The rearrangement joins TRBV18 to TRBJ2-7; 7 bases are a match to TRBD2. Trimming removed 2 bases from V and 2 bases from J; junction bases left unmatched: 9. Germline CDR1 is KGHSH and CDR2 is LQKENI. The CDR3 spans 16 residues. The CDR3 loop reads CASSPVAREIPYEQYF. Here the CDR3 DNA reads TGTGCCAGCTCACCAGTCGCGCGGGAGATACCCTACGAGCAGTACTTC.

This chain links TRBV7-2 with TRBJ2-7; 9 bases match TRBD2. The CDR3 totals 17 residues. CDR1 and CDR2 from the germline V gene are SGHTA and FQGNSA. Germline trimming cut 5 bases from V and 0 bases from J; bases unmatched to any gene: 11. The CDR3 sequence is CASSPWREGRGSYEQYF. The CDR3 coding sequence is TGTGCCAGCAGCCCCTGGCGGGAGGGGAGGGGCTCCTACGAGCAGTACTTC.

The chain is built from TRBV23-1 and TRBJ2-7; a weak D match, TRBD1 (6 bases). TRBV23-1 is identified as an open reading frame with a role that is uncertain. The CDR3 contains 16 residues. Trimming cost V 3 bases and J 0 bases, with 15 bases left between them. CDR3 region: CASSHTGTTRSYEQYF. The CDR3 coding sequence is TGCGCCAGCAGTCATACCGGGACAACACGCTCCTACGAGCAGTACTTC.

The chain links TRBV15 to TRBJ1-1; D call uncertain. Germline V gene data show CDR1 as LNHNV and CDR2 as YYDKDF (reference sequence). V lost 0 bases, J lost 3 bases, and 11 bases lay in between. This CDR3 has 15 residues. This CDR3 reads CATSRDSTRDTEAFF. CDR3 sequence (DNA): TGTGCCACCAGCAGAGATTCGACAAGGGACACTGAAGCTTTCTTT.

V is TRBV4-3 and J is TRBJ2-2, with D possibly matching TRBD1 (6 bases). Trimming stripped 0 bases from V and 1 base from J, with 21 bases between. The CDR3 is 20 amino acids. Germline V gene sequence: CDR1 LGHNA, CDR2 YSLEER. CDR3 bases: TGCGCCAGCAGCCAAGAGGTTTATAGGTTTGGACAGTTGAACACCGGGGAGCTGTTTTTT. It specifies CASSQEVYRFGQLNTGELFF.

The chain recombines TRBV5-4 with TRBJ1-2, with TRBD1 as a possible D gene (5 bases). Germline loops: CDR1 SGHNT, CDR2 YYREEE (reference sequence). This CDR3 comprises 13 residues. V gave up 0 bases and J gave up 8 bases, with 11 bases separating them. The CDR3 DNA is TGTGCCAGCAGCTTGGGGGGGTTGGGAGGCTACACCTTC. Translating gives CASSLGGLGGYTF.

This chain connects TRBV4-3 to TRBJ1-6, with D uncertain. The CDR3 runs 12 residues. V lost 0 bases and J 9 bases, leaving 3 bases between the germline ends. CDR1 LGHNA and CDR2 YSLEER come from the germline V gene. DNA for the CDR3: TGCGCCAGCAGCCAAGATCTTTCACCCCTCCACTTT. Amino acid sequence: CASSQDLSPLHF.

This clone was detected only once. The chain recombines TRBV7-9 with TRBJ2-1; D is perhaps TRBD2 (5 bases). The CDR3 consists of 13 residues. Germline V lookup: CDR1 SEHNR, CDR2 FQNEAQ (reference sequence). The ends were cut back, 6 bases at V and 10 bases at J, with 16 bases in the middle. The CDR3 here is CASRPPPGREQFF. In nucleotides, the CDR3 is TGTGCCAGCAGACCCCCCCCGGGAAGGGAGCAGTTCTTC.

Turning to this clone: The same CDR3 is also encoded by other DNA sequences in this sample. CDR3 sequence: CASSLGFSGNTIYF. The CDR3 nucleotides are TGTGCCAGCAGCCTCGGATTTTCTGGAAACACCATATATTTT. The rearrangement uses TRBV6-5 and TRBJ1-3; D is unclear. The length of the CDR3 is 14 residues. Germline CDR1 reads MNHEY; CDR2 reads SVGAGI. Trimming removed 6 bases from V and 1 base from J, with 10 bases in between.

This chain joins TRBV19 and TRBJ1-4; possibly TRBD1 for D (5 bases). Germline CDR1 and CDR2: LNHDA and SQIVND (reference sequence). Trimming took off 7 bases at V and 8 bases at J, with 14 bases between the two ends. CDR3 length: 13 amino acids. CDR3 in DNA: TGTGCCAGTAATGGAGGGGAAGGCGAAAAACTGTTTTTT. Translated: CASNGGEGEKLFF. The full variable domain, with the rest looked up from reference TRBV19 and TRBJ1-4, is DGGITQSPKYLFRKEGQNVTLSCEQNLNHDAMYWYRQDPGQGLRLIYYSQIVNDFQKGDIAEGYSVSREKKESFPLTVTSAQKNPTAFYLCASNGGEGEKLFFGSGTQLSVL.